The 3 T cell receptor beta chains given below trace back to one sample, sequenced in a study of cytomegalovirus exposure and HLA in healthy donors. The PCR contained 60 Vbeta and 13 Jbeta primers. Clones were sequenced by immunoSEQ multiplex PCR, and TCRdb holds only the in-frame ones, with some missing. The data show fewer than 250,000 clones, 60% to 80% seen once. The sample comprised PBMCs. Receptors originate from a young man in good health and CMV-seronegative.

This clone was detected a few times. This chain uses TRBV29-1 with TRBJ2-1, with 9 bases identical to TRBD1. From germline, CDR1 is SQVTM and CDR2 ANQGSEA. The CDR3 consists of 15 residues. The V segment lost 3 bases and the J segment 1 base; nucleotides outside the gene matches: 4. The CDR3 region has the DNA TGCAGCGTTGAGCTAGGACAGGGGTCCTACAATGAGCAGTTCTTC. Translating gives CSVELGQGSYNEQFF.

CDR3 protein: CASSTGENSPLHF. The CDR3 DNA reads TGTGCCAGCAGTACAGGGGAGAATTCACCCCTCCACTTT. This chain connects TRBV25-1 to TRBJ1-6; 7 nucleotides align to TRBD1. The CDR3 spans 13 residues. The junction had 2 bases not matched to a gene; V was cut back by 5 bases and J by 7 bases. CDR1 and CDR2 (germline): MGHDK, SYGVNS. Supplemented by reference TRBV25-1 and TRBJ1-6, the full variable domain reads EADIYQTPRYLVIGTGKKITLECSQTMGHDKMYWYQQDPGMELHLIHYSYGVNSTEKGDLSSESTVSRIRTEHFPLTLESARPSHTSQYLCASSTGENSPLHFGNGTRLTVT.

V gene TRBV4-3 combines with J gene TRBJ1-5; TRBD1 might be the D (6 bases). The V gene's germline CDR1 is LGHNA and CDR2 YSLEER. V lost 1 base and J 7 bases, leaving 11 bases between the germline ends. The CDR3 spans 14 residues. The chain's CDR3 is CASSQAGGGQPQHF. In DNA, the CDR3 is TGCGCCAGCAGCCAAGCTGGGGGCGGGCAGCCCCAGCATTTT.